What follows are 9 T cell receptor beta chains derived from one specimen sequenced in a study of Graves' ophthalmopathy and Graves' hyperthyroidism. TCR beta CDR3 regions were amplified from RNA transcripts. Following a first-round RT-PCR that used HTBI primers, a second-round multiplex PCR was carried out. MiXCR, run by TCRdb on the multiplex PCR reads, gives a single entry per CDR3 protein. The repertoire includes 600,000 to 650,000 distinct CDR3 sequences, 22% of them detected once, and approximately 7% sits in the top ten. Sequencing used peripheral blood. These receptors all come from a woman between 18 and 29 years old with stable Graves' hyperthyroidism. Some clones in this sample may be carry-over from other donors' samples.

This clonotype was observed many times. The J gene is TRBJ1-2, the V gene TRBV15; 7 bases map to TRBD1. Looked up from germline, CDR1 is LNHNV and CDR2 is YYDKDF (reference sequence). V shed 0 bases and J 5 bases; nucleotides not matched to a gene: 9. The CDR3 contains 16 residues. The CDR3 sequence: CATSRDSRTGSYGYTF. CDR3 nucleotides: TGTGCCACCAGCAGAGATAGTCGGACAGGATCGTATGGCTACACCTTC.

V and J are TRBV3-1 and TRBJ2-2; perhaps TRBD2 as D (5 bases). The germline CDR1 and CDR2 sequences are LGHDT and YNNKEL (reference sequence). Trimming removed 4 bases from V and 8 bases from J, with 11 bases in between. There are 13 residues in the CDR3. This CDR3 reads CASSPPWEGELFF. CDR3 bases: TGTGCCAGCAGCCCACCGTGGGAGGGGGAGCTGTTTTTT. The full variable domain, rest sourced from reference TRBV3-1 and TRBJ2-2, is DTAVSQTPKYLVTQMGNDKSIKCEQNLGHDTMYWYKQDSKKFLKIMFSYNNKELIINETVPNRFSPKSPDKAHLNLHINSLELGDSAVYFCASSPPWEGELFFGEGSRLTVL.

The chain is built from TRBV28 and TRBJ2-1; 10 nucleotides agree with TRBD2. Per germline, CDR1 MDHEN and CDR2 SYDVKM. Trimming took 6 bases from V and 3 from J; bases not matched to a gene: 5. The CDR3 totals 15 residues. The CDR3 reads CASRPAGGIYNEQFF. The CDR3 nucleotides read TGTGCCAGCAGACCAGCGGGGGGGATCTACAATGAGCAGTTCTTC.

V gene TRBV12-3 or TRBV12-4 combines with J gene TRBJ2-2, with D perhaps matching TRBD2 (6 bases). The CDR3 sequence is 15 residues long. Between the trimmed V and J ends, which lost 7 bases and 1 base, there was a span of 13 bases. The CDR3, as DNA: TGTGCCAGCACCCTTGGGACTGGGAACACCGGGGAGCTGTTTTTT. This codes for CASTLGTGNTGELFF.

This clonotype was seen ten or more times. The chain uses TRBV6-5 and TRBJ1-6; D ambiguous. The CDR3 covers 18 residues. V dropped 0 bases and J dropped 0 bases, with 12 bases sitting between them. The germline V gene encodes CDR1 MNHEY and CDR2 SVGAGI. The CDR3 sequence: CASSYSLRSLSYNSPLHF. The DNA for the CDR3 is TGTGCCAGCAGTTACTCGCTCAGGAGCCTCTCCTATAATTCACCCCTCCACTTT.

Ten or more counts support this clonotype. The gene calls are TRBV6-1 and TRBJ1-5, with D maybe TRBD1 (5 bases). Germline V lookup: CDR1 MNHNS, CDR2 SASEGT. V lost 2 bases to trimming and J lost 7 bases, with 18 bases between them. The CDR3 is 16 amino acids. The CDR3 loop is CASSEHGGESGQPQHF. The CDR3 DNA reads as TGTGCCAGCAGTGAACACGGGGGGGAGAGCGGACAGCCCCAGCATTTT.

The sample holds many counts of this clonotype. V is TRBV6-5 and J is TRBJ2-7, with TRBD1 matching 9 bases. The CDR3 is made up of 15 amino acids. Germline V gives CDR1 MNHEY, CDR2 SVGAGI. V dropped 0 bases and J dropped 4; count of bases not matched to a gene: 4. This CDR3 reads CASSYSGQGPYEQYF. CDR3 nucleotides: TGTGCCAGCAGTTACTCCGGACAGGGGCCGTACGAGCAGTACTTC.

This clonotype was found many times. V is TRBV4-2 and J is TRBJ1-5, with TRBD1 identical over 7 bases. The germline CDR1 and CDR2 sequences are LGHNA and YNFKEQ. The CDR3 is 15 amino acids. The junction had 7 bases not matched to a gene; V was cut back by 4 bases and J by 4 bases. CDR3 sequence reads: CASSRDPGGNQPQHF. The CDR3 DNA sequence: TGTGCCAGCAGCCGGGACCCAGGGGGGAATCAGCCCCAGCATTTT.

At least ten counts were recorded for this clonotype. In DNA, the CDR3 is TGTGCCAGCAGGGGCGGGGGCCAACAAGCTTTCTTT. Translation: CASRGGGQQAFF. V gene TRBV6-1 combines with J gene TRBJ1-1; the D gene is possibly TRBD1 (6 bases). Trimming left V 6 bases short and J 9 bases short, with 14 bases between. The CDR3 sequence is 12 residues long. Germline V lookup: CDR1 MNHNS, CDR2 SASEGT.